Described below is a single TCR beta chain sequence and its context. Profiled with immunoSEQ multiplex PCR; TCRdb holds only in-frame clones, not every one. This sample yields 120,000 or so clones, of which 80% to 90% are seen a single time; around 9.4% belongs to the top ten. The germline V gene has CDR1 SGHRS and CDR2 YFSETQ. The CDR3 loop spans 16 amino acids. Trimming removed 1 base at V and 1 base at J, with 9 bases between. The sample comes from a study of control samples from healthy donors and cancer patients. The origin of this receptor is a man aged 35 to 55 in good health. The V call is TRBV5-1, the J call TRBJ2-6, with D maybe TRBD1 (6 bases). Sequencing was carried out using blood. The CDR3 sequence is CASSLITGSGANVLTF. CDR3 nucleotides: TGCGCCAGCAGCTTGATTACAGGGTCTGGGGCCAACGTCCTGACTTTC. Full variable domain (outside the CDR3, taken from reference TRBV5-1 and TRBJ2-6): KAGVTQTPRYLIKTRGQQVTLSCSPISGHRSVSWYQQTPGQGLQFLFEYFSETQRNKGNFPGRFSGRQFSNSRSEMNVSTLELGDSALYLCASSLITGSGANVLTFGAGSRLTVL.